This T cell receptor beta chain was observed in a study of T cell responses to AZD1222 COVID-19 vaccine. Study conclusions and caveats: Most donors were white British, females outnumbered males, and clonal diversity was possibly underestimated. Baseline antibody screening turned up just a handful of seropositive AZD1222 recipients.

Comment on this clone: Its antigen is undetermined.

V shed 4 bases, J shed 0 bases, and the junction held 17 bases outside the gene matches. This CDR3 comprises 19 residues. The method was immunoSEQ multiplex PCR; TCRdb's version includes in-frame clones alone and lacks a portion of them. The sample lists over 150,000 clones; roughly 94% were seen once. This chain connects TRBV5-3 to TRBJ2-7, with 9 bases that match TRBD1. TRBV5-3 is annotated as an ORF whose role is uncertain. The input for sequencing was peripheral blood, taken on day 0 of MenACWY control vaccination. This receptor was identified in an adult in good health. The CDR3 loop reads CARSAIRDRAVLPSYEQYF. The CDR3 nucleotides are TGTGCCAGAAGCGCCATCCGGGACAGGGCTGTTCTCCCCTCCTACGAGCAGTACTTC.